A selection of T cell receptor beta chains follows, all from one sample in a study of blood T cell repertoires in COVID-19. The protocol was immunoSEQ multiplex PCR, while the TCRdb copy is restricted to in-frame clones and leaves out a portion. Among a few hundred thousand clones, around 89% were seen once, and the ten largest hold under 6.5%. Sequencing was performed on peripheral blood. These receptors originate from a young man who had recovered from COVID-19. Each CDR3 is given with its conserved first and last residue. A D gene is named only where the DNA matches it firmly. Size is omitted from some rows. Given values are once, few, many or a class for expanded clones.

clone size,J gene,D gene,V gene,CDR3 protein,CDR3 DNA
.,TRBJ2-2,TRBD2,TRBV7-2,CASSFLYGEGTGELFF,TGTGCCAGCAGCTTCCTATATGGGGAGGGTACCGGGGAGCTGTTTTTT
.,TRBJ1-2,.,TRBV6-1,CASSWEGVGYGYTF,TGTGCCAGCAGTTGGGAAGGGGTAGGCTATGGCTACACCTTC
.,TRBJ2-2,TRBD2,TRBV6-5,CASSSSGGTGELFF,TGTGCCAGCAGTTCGTCGGGGGGAACCGGGGAGCTGTTTTTT
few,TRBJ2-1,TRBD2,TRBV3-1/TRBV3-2,CASSQVPSGAVNEQFF,TGTGCCAGCAGCCAAGTACCCAGCGGGGCCGTAAATGAGCAGTTCTTC
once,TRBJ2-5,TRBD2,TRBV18,CASSLPGTKETQYF,TGTGCCAGCTCACTACCCGGGACTAAAGAGACCCAGTACTTC
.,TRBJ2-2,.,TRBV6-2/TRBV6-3,CASGPLGRDGELFF,TGTGCCAGCGGCCCCTTGGGCCGCGACGGGGAGCTGTTTTTT
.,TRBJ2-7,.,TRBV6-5,CASSWGVFSYEQYF,TGTGCCAGCAGTTGGGGGGTGTTCTCCTACGAGCAGTACTTC
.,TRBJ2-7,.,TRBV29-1,CSVVNSSYEQYF,TGCAGCGTTGTTAACAGTTCCTACGAGCAGTACTTC
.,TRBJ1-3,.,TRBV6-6,CASRQGNTIYF,TGTGCCAGCAGACAGGGAAACACCATATATTTT
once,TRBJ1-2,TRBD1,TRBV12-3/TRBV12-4,CASRLTGGHGYTF,TGTGCCAGCAGATTAACAGGGGGTCATGGCTACACCTTC
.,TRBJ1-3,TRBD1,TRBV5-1,CASTQTGFGNTIYF,TGCGCCAGCACCCAGACAGGGTTCGGAAACACCATATATTTT
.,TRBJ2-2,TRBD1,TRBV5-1,CASTYNTPQGAGGELFF,TGCGCCAGCACCTATAACACGCCTCAGGGGGCCGGCGGGGAGCTGTTTTTT
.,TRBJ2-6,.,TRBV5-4,CASSFRVEGANVLTF,TGTGCCAGCAGCTTCCGGGTCGAAGGGGCCAACGTCCTGACTTTC
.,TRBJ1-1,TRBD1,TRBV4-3,CASSQAKGQKNTEAFF,TGCGCCAGCAGCCAAGCCAAGGGACAGAAGAACACTGAAGCTTTCTTT
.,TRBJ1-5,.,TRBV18,CASSTGFNQPQHF,TGTGCCAGCTCCACAGGCTTTAATCAGCCCCAGCATTTT
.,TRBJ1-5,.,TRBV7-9,CASSLGGGQPQHF,TGTGCCAGCAGCTTAGGTGGGGGCCAGCCCCAGCATTTT
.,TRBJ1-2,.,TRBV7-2,CASSLGGASYGYTF,TGTGCCAGCAGCTTAGGGGGCGCATCCTATGGCTACACCTTC
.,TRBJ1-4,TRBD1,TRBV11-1,CASSLRDSRMGEKLFF,TGTGCCAGCAGCCTCAGGGACAGCCGGATGGGAGAAAAACTGTTTTTT
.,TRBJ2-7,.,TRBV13,CASSLGVGAAEYF,TGTGCCAGCAGCTTAGGTGTCGGCGCGGCGGAGTACTTC
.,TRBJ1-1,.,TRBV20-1,CSASLNTEAFF,TGCAGTGCTAGTCTAAACACTGAAGCTTTCTTT
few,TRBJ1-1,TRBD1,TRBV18,CASSPQQGARNTEAFF,TGTGCCAGCTCACCACAGCAGGGGGCTAGGAACACTGAAGCTTTCTTT
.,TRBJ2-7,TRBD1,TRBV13,CASSSTQTGDRGRGEQYF,TGTGCCAGCAGCTCAACGCAGACCGGGGACAGGGGTCGCGGTGAGCAGTACTTC
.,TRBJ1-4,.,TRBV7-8,CASSLAWDLRGEKLFF,TGTGCCAGCAGCTTAGCGTGGGACTTGCGGGGTGAAAAACTGTTTTTT
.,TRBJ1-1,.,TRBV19,CASSIGENTEAFF,TGTGCCAGTAGTATTGGAGAGAACACTGAAGCTTTCTTT
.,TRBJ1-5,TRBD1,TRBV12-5,CASGTGVVQPQHF,TGTGCTAGTGGCACAGGGGTAGTGCAGCCCCAGCATTTT
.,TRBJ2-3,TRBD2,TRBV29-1,CSVAQAGGQNTQYF,TGCAGCGTTGCACAAGCGGGGGGGCAAAATACGCAGTATTTT
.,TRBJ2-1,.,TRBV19,CASSMWAQGTYNEQFF,TGTGCCAGTAGTATGTGGGCGCAGGGGACCTACAATGAGCAGTTCTTC
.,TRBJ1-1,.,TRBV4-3,CASSPDTNTEAFF,TGCGCCAGCAGCCCTGACACCAACACTGAAGCTTTCTTT
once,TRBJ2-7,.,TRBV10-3,CAISERSSDEQYF,TGTGCCATCAGTGAGAGGTCTAGCGACGAGCAGTACTTC
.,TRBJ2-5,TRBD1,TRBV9,CASSTWDSRQETQYF,TGTGCCAGCAGCACCTGGGACAGCAGACAAGAGACCCAGTACTTC
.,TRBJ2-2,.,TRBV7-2,CASSLEGTAGLRELFF,TGTGCCAGCAGCTTAGAAGGTACAGCCGGACTTCGGGAGCTGTTTTTT
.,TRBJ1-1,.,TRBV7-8,CASSPQMWSAEAFF,TGTGCCAGCAGCCCCCAGATGTGGAGCGCTGAAGCTTTCTTT
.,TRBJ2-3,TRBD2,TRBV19,CASSMNPTSGGRDTQYF,TGTGCCAGTAGTATGAACCCCACTAGCGGGGGTCGGGATACGCAGTATTTT
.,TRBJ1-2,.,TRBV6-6,CASSERQGSYGYTF,TGTGCCAGCAGCGAACGTCAGGGTTCCTATGGCTACACCTTC
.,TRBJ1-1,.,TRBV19,CASSIVSGNTEAFF,TGTGCCAGTAGTATTGTGTCAGGGAACACTGAAGCTTTCTTT
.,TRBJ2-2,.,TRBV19,CASSSPGNTGELFF,TGTGCCAGTAGTAGCCCGGGGAACACCGGGGAGCTGTTTTTT
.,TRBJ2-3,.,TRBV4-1,CASSLVADTQYF,TGCGCCAGCAGCCTCGTCGCAGATACGCAGTATTTT
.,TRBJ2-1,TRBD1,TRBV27,CASSLTGGEQQFF,TGTGCCAGCAGTCTGACAGGGGGCGAACAGCAGTTCTTC
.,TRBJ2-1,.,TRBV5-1,CASSLWRVGDEQFF,TGCGCCAGCAGCTTGTGGCGGGTTGGGGATGAGCAGTTCTTC
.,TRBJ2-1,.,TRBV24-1,CATSDPSSYNEQFF,TGTGCCACCAGTGATCCGAGCTCCTACAATGAGCAGTTCTTC
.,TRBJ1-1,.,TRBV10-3,CAISESIENTEAFF,TGTGCCATCAGTGAGTCGATAGAGAACACTGAAGCTTTCTTT
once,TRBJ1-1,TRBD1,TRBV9,CASSVGDRGYTEAFF,TGTGCCAGCAGCGTAGGGGACAGGGGGTACACTGAAGCTTTCTTT
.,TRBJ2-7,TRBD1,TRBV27,CASRRDRLGPYEQYF,TGTGCCAGCAGACGGGACAGGCTAGGCCCCTACGAGCAGTACTTC
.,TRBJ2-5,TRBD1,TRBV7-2,CASSQGQGETQYF,TGTGCCAGCAGCCAAGGACAGGGAGAGACCCAGTACTTC
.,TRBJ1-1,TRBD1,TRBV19,CASSTGVTEAFF,TGTGCCAGTAGCACAGGGGTCACTGAAGCTTTCTTT
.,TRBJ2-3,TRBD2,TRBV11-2,CASSFSGGSYTQYF,TGTGCCAGCAGCTTTAGCGGGGGTTCATATACGCAGTATTTT
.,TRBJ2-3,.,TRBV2,CASRATADTQYF,TGTGCCAGCAGGGCCACAGCAGATACGCAGTATTTT
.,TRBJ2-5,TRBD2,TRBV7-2,CASSPRTSGQETQYF,TGTGCCAGCAGCCCTCGGACTAGCGGGCAAGAGACCCAGTACTTC
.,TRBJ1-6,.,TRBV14,CASSQAGTLHF,TGTGCCAGCAGCCAAGCCGGGACCCTCCACTTT
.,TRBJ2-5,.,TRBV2,CASSLSGGRGETQYF,TGTGCCAGCAGCCTCTCAGGTGGACGCGGGGAGACCCAGTACTTC
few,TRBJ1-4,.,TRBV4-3,CASSPAPGVATNEKLFF,TGCGCCAGCAGCCCCGCCCCGGGAGTGGCAACTAATGAAAAACTGTTTTTT
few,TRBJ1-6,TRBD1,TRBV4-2,CASSRESGTGGSYNSPLHF,TGTGCCAGCAGCCGGGAGAGCGGGACAGGGGGCTCCTATAATTCACCCCTCCACTTT
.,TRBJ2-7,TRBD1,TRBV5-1,CASSLEGTGVYEQYF,TGCGCCAGCAGCTTGGAGGGGACAGGAGTTTACGAGCAGTACTTC
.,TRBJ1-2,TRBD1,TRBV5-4,CASSLSQGGGYTF,TGTGCCAGCAGCTTGTCGCAGGGGGGAGGCTACACCTTC
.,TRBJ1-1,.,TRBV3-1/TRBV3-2,CASSQGRGTEAFF,TGTGCCAGCAGCCAGGGTAGGGGCACTGAAGCTTTCTTT
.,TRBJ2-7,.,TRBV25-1,CASSEEDGRPSGEQYF,TGTGCCAGCAGTGAAGAGGACGGGAGACCTTCTGGCGAGCAGTACTTC
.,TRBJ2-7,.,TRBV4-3,CASSQDLFSYEQYF,TGCGCCAGCAGCCAAGATTTATTCTCGTACGAGCAGTACTTC
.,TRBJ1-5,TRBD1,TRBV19,CASSIGTGTNQPQHF,TGTGCCAGTAGTATCGGGACAGGGACCAATCAGCCCCAGCATTTT
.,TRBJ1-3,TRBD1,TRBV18,CASSPQEGANTIYF,TGTGCCAGCTCACCACAGGAGGGGGCCAACACCATATATTTT
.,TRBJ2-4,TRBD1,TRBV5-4,CASSLRGQGTLAKNIQYF,TGTGCCAGCAGCTTGAGGGGACAGGGAACTTTAGCCAAAAACATTCAGTACTTC